Detailed here is one TCR beta chain. This sample is part of a study of blood T cell repertoires in COVID-19. Study-wide context: Italy, Spain and the United States were the sources of the convalescent and acute COVID-19 samples.

This table comes from immunoSEQ multiplex PCR, and its TCRdb copy is limited to in-frame clones, with some not included. The data contain roughly 420,000 clones, around nine tenths of them singletons. The sequenced material came from PBMCs or T cells enriched from blood (not recorded which). The sequence was collected from a young woman with acute COVID-19.

The CDR3 nucleotides read TGCGCCAGCAGCTTGTCTCGGTCTGATCGGCCCCAGCATTTT. This translates into CASSLSRSDRPQHF. The chain employs TRBV5-1 and TRBJ1-5; D is ambiguous. Germline CDR1 is SGHRS and CDR2 is YFSETQ. The V gene lost 1 base and the J gene lost 9 bases, with 14 bases spanning the gap. CDR3 size: 14 residues.